The rows below give T cell receptor beta chains drawn from one sample of a study of cytomegalovirus exposure and HLA in healthy donors. Sequenced by immunoSEQ multiplex PCR; TCRdb stores in-frame clones only, minus some. The sample carries about 190,000 clones, under 85% recorded once. Material: PBMCs. Receptor source: a woman aged 18-30 years in good health and CMV-seronegative. Each CDR3 is given with its conserved first and last residue. Each record gives: V gene, D gene, clone size, J gene, CDR3 length, CDR3 protein, CDR3 DNA. The D gene is left open where the match is weak. The size entry is marked missing in some rows and otherwise reads once, few, many or a size class.

>TRBV6-5|TRBD1|NA|TRBJ1-5|14
CASRPGTVNQPQHF
TGTGCCAGCAGACCCGGGACAGTTAATCAGCCCCAGCATTTT
>TRBV14|NA|NA|TRBJ1-2|17
CASSQEMNPFNSYGYTF
TGTGCCAGCAGCCAAGAAATGAACCCCTTTAACTCCTATGGCTACACCTTC
>TRBV11-3|NA|NA|TRBJ2-7|9
CAPAPGQYF
TGTGCCCCGGCTCCGGGGCAGTACTTC
>TRBV30|NA|NA|TRBJ2-4|14
CAWGELLAKNIQYF
TGTGCCTGGGGGGAGCTCCTAGCCAAAAACATTCAGTACTTC
>TRBV27|TRBD1|NA|TRBJ1-2|15
CASGIGTGGDYGYTF
TGTGCCAGCGGGATTGGGACAGGGGGGGACTATGGCTACACCTTC
>TRBV5-1|TRBD1|NA|TRBJ1-5|15
CASSLGQGDNQPQHF
TGCGCCAGCAGCTTGGGACAGGGGGACAATCAGCCCCAGCATTTT
>TRBV7-6|TRBD2|NA|TRBJ2-1|15
CASSPRLAGTGEQFF
TGTGCCAGCAGCCCTCGTCTAGCGGGGACCGGTGAGCAGTTCTTC
>TRBV28|TRBD1|NA|TRBJ1-2|13
CASTKDRDYGYTF
TGTGCCAGCACTAAAGACAGGGACTATGGCTACACCTTC
>TRBV6-1|NA|once|TRBJ2-2|15
CASHGVPGGAGELFF
TGTGCCAGCCATGGGGTGCCGGGGGGCGCCGGGGAGCTGTTTTTT
>TRBV28|NA|NA|TRBJ2-7|12
CASSLAWSEQYF
TGTGCCAGCAGCCTAGCCTGGAGCGAGCAGTACTTC
>TRBV7-9|NA|once|TRBJ2-7|12
CASSQTSYEQYF
TGTGCCAGCAGCCAGACATCCTACGAGCAGTACTTC
>TRBV7-8|TRBD1|NA|TRBJ1-1|15
CASSSPRGPYTEAFF
TGTGCCAGCAGCAGTCCCAGGGGGCCCTATACTGAAGCTTTCTTT
>TRBV28|NA|once|TRBJ1-5|15
CASSSQGISNQPQHF
TGTGCCAGCAGTTCACAGGGAATTAGCAATCAGCCCCAGCATTTT
>TRBV6-1|TRBD1|NA|TRBJ2-7|14
CASRMTGNSYEQYF
TGTGCCAGCAGGATGACAGGGAACTCCTACGAGCAGTACTTC
>TRBV28|NA|once|TRBJ1-2|13
CASSVEEGYGYTF
TGTGCCAGCAGCGTCGAGGAGGGTTATGGCTACACCTTC
>TRBV21-1|NA|NA|TRBJ1-1|17
CASSAELGLEGKTEAFF
TGTGCCAGCAGTGCGGAGTTGGGACTGGAGGGGAAAACTGAAGCTTTCTTT
>TRBV9|TRBD1|NA|TRBJ1-5|15
CASSRTGGSNQPQHF
TGTGCCAGCAGCCGGACAGGGGGAAGCAATCAGCCCCAGCATTTT
>TRBV6-5|TRBD1|NA|TRBJ1-2|12
CASTTGARGYTF
TGTGCCAGTACAACAGGGGCTAGGGGCTACACCTTC
>TRBV11-1|NA|NA|TRBJ1-1|14
CASSSDGGWTEAFF
TGTGCCAGCAGCTCAGACGGGGGTTGGACTGAAGCTTTCTTT
>TRBV9|NA|NA|TRBJ2-5|19
CASSSSMGRQMGPQETQYF
TGTGCCAGCAGCTCTTCCATGGGGAGACAAATGGGCCCCCAAGAGACCCAGTACTTC
>TRBV6-5|NA|NA|TRBJ1-2|13
CASSYGENYGYTF
TGTGCCAGCAGTTATGGGGAGAACTATGGCTACACCTTC
>TRBV29-1|TRBD2|NA|TRBJ2-3|14
CSVAILAGTDTQYF
TGCAGCGTTGCTATCCTAGCGGGCACAGATACGCAGTATTTT
>TRBV6-4|TRBD1|NA|TRBJ1-1|16
CASSQDRGLMGTEAFF
TGTGCCAGCAGTCAGGACAGGGGGCTAATGGGCACTGAAGCTTTCTTT
>TRBV2|NA|NA|TRBJ2-7|14
CASSDTQGSREQYF
TGTGCCAGCAGTGATACGCAGGGGTCTAGGGAGCAGTACTTC
>TRBV7-9|NA|NA|TRBJ2-7|14
CASEDGRGSYEQYF
TGTGCCAGCGAGGACGGGAGAGGGTCCTACGAGCAGTACTTC
>TRBV28|NA|NA|TRBJ2-2|15
CASSLLTQGRGELFF
TGTGCCAGCAGTTTGCTTACACAGGGGAGGGGGGAGCTGTTTTTT
>TRBV5-6|TRBD1|NA|TRBJ2-7|15
CASSFGQVKTYEQYF
TGTGCCAGCAGCTTTGGACAGGTTAAAACCTACGAGCAGTACTTC
>TRBV7-9|NA|NA|TRBJ1-2|15
CASSRGEVKNYGYTF
TGTGCCAGCAGCCGAGGGGAGGTTAAAAACTATGGCTACACCTTC
>TRBV18|NA|once|TRBJ1-1|13
CASSNQSNTEAFF
TGTGCCAGCTCGAACCAGTCCAACACTGAAGCTTTCTTT
>TRBV15|TRBD1|NA|TRBJ1-2|14
CATSWTTGADGYTF
TGTGCCACCAGTTGGACTACAGGGGCAGACGGCTACACCTTC
>TRBV27|TRBD1|NA|TRBJ2-5|16
CASSFSGQGGKETQYF
TGTGCCAGCAGTTTTAGTGGACAGGGTGGGAAGGAGACCCAGTACTTC
>TRBV7-6|TRBD1|few|TRBJ1-1|12
CASSSRGNEAFF
TGTGCCAGCAGCAGCAGGGGGAATGAAGCTTTCTTT
>TRBV27|TRBD2|NA|TRBJ2-2|15
CASKGGGVYTGELFF
TGTGCCAGCAAGGGCGGGGGGGTATACACCGGGGAGCTGTTTTTT
>TRBV7-7|NA|NA|TRBJ1-2|14
CASSLAHRNYGYTF
TGTGCCAGCAGCCTCGCCCACAGGAACTATGGCTACACCTTC
>TRBV4-1|TRBD2|NA|TRBJ2-1|17
CASSRFFGSGGYNEQFF
TGCGCCAGCAGCCGATTCTTTGGTAGCGGGGGGTACAATGAGCAGTTCTTC
>TRBV27|NA|NA|TRBJ1-6|13
CASSFRGSSPLHF
TGTGCCAGCAGTTTCAGGGGATCCTCACCCCTCCACTTT
>TRBV4-2|TRBD2|NA|TRBJ2-3|15
CASSRRTSDSDTQYF
TGTGCCAGCAGCCGCAGGACTAGCGATTCGGATACGCAGTATTTT
>TRBV15|TRBD2|NA|TRBJ2-1|17
CATSRVFPSGRWDEQFF
TGTGCCACCAGCAGAGTCTTCCCTAGCGGGAGGTGGGATGAGCAGTTCTTC
>TRBV9|TRBD2|NA|TRBJ2-3|15
CASSASTSETDTQYF
TGTGCCAGCAGCGCCTCGACTAGCGAGACAGATACGCAGTATTTT
>TRBV5-1|NA|NA|TRBJ2-1|15
CASSLQRGSHNEQFF
TGCGCCAGCAGCTTGCAAAGGGGCTCCCACAATGAGCAGTTCTTC
>TRBV6-5|NA|NA|TRBJ1-1|13
CASRSWANTEAFF
TGTGCCAGCAGGAGCTGGGCGAACACTGAAGCTTTCTTT
>TRBV13|NA|NA|TRBJ2-5|14
CASSSGESQETQYF
TGTGCCAGCAGCTCCGGGGAGAGTCAAGAGACCCAGTACTTC
>TRBV5-1|TRBD1|few|TRBJ2-7|15
CASGGDRGPSYEQYF
TGCGCCAGCGGTGGGGACAGGGGGCCCTCCTACGAGCAGTACTTC
>TRBV7-9|TRBD1|NA|TRBJ1-1|11
CASSFRGEAFF
TGTGCCAGCAGTTTCAGGGGGGAAGCTTTCTTT
>TRBV5-6|TRBD2|once|TRBJ2-5|15
CASTKRGAGGETQYF
TGTGCCAGCACAAAGCGGGGGGCCGGGGGAGAGACCCAGTACTTC
>TRBV15|TRBD1|NA|TRBJ1-6|14
CATSHTGGNSPLHF
TGTGCCACCAGCCACACAGGGGGGAATTCACCCCTCCACTTT
>TRBV7-8|TRBD1|NA|TRBJ1-2|16
CASSLGRPTGGDGYTF
TGTGCCAGCAGCTTAGGGCGGCCGACAGGGGGGGATGGCTACACCTTC
>TRBV27|TRBD2|NA|TRBJ2-2|15
CASSPLAGPSGELFF
TGTGCCAGCAGCCCTCTAGCGGGACCTTCCGGGGAGCTGTTTTTT
>TRBV5-4|NA|NA|TRBJ1-1|14
CASSLDRMNTEAFF
TGTGCCAGCAGCCTAGACAGGATGAACACTGAAGCTTTCTTT
>TRBV28|TRBD1|NA|TRBJ1-1|13
CASSLRGRTEAFF
TGTGCCAGCAGCCTCAGGGGGAGAACTGAAGCTTTCTTT
>TRBV7-8|NA|NA|TRBJ2-7|14
CASSEGSLTYEQYF
TGTGCCAGCAGCGAAGGGAGTCTGACCTACGAGCAGTACTTC
>TRBV7-9|TRBD1|once|TRBJ2-1|17
CASSPPGGQSSYNEQFF
TGTGCCAGCAGCCCCCCTGGGGGACAGAGCTCCTACAATGAGCAGTTCTTC